The rows below give T cell receptor beta chains drawn from one sample of a study of cytomegalovirus exposure and HLA in healthy donors. Repertoires were generated with immunoSEQ multiplex PCR, while TCRdb's copy carries only in-frame clones and drops some. The sample includes about 280,000 clones, roughly 90% of them seen just once. Sequencing used PBMCs. Source of these receptors: a woman aged 18-29 years in good health and CMV-seronegative. CDR3s include the opening cysteine and the closing phenylalanine or tryptophan. The D gene is left open where the match is weak. Only some rows state a clone size, as once, few, many or a class for expanded clones.

clone size	D gene	V gene	J gene	CDR3 DNA	CDR3 protein
-	TRBD2	TRBV7-8	TRBJ2-3	TGTGCCAGCAGCTTAACGCTAGCGGGGGGTCTTGGAAGGGTGAGCACAGATACGCAGTATTTT	CASSLTLAGGLGRVSTDTQYF
-	-	TRBV10-1	TRBJ2-2	TGCGCCAGCAGTGACAGGGTGACCGGGGAGCTGTTTTTT	CASSDRVTGELFF
-	TRBD1	TRBV9	TRBJ1-1	TGTGCCAGCAGCCCTGGGACAGGGAGGACTGAAGCTTTCTTT	CASSPGTGRTEAFF
-	TRBD2	TRBV7-2	TRBJ2-7	TGTGCCAGCAGCCCCCTGGGGGGGATTCACGAGCAGTACTTC	CASSPLGGIHEQYF
-	TRBD1	TRBV15	TRBJ2-7	TGTGCCACCAGCAGAGAAGCGGGGACAGGGGTAACGTACGAGCAGTACTTC	CATSREAGTGVTYEQYF
-	-	TRBV10-3	TRBJ2-7	TGTGCCATCAGTGAATCCAGCTCCTACGAGCAGTACTTC	CAISESSSYEQYF
-	TRBD1	TRBV7-2	TRBJ1-2	TGTGCCAGCAGCCCCCAGGGACAGAACTATGGCTACACCTTC	CASSPQGQNYGYTF
-	-	TRBV15	TRBJ2-7	TGTGCCACCAGCAGAGATCAGGGGATCTACGAGCAGTACTTC	CATSRDQGIYEQYF
-	TRBD1	TRBV7-9	TRBJ1-2	TGTGCCAGCAGTTTGGGACAGGGCGTTGGTGGCTACACCTTC	CASSLGQGVGGYTF
-	TRBD1	TRBV7-8	TRBJ2-6	TGTGCCAGCAGCTTGGAGACAGGGTTCTACGCTGGGGCCAACGTCCTGACTTTC	CASSLETGFYAGANVLTF
-	-	TRBV29-1	TRBJ1-1	TGCAGCGTTGAGTACCAGATGAACACTGAAGCTTTCTTT	CSVEYQMNTEAFF
once	-	TRBV6-5	TRBJ1-1	TGTGCCAGCAGTTACGGCCTGCGGGCTTTCTTT	CASSYGLRAFF
-	TRBD1	TRBV19	TRBJ1-5	TGTGCCAGTAGTGGCCAGGGGGCAGGGAATCAGCCCCAGCATTTT	CASSGQGAGNQPQHF
-	-	TRBV7-5	TRBJ2-7	TGTGCCAGAAGCTTAGCGTTCTCCCGGCAGGGTTCCCCCTACGAGCAGTACTTC	CARSLAFSRQGSPYEQYF
-	TRBD2	TRBV6-5	TRBJ2-5	TGTGCCAGCACGCGGGGGGGCCGAGGAGAGACCCAGTACTTC	CASTRGGRGETQYF
-	-	TRBV30	TRBJ1-2	TGTGCCTGGAGTGTACGACAGAACTATGGCTACACCTTC	CAWSVRQNYGYTF
-	TRBD1	TRBV5-6	TRBJ1-1	TGTGCCAGCAGCTTGCCAGGGGGCACTGAAGCTTTCTTT	CASSLPGGTEAFF
-	-	TRBV7-9	TRBJ1-1	TGTGCCAGCAGACCTACCTCGGGGGAGACTGAAGCTTTCTTT	CASRPTSGETEAFF
-	-	TRBV4-1	TRBJ2-5	TGCGCCAGCAGCCAATTGGGACAAAAAACCCAAGAGACCCAGTACTTC	CASSQLGQKTQETQYF
-	-	TRBV6-1	TRBJ1-1	TGTGCCAGCAGTGTTTCCACAGCGAACACTGAAGCTTTCTTT	CASSVSTANTEAFF
-	-	TRBV14	TRBJ2-7	TGTGCCAGCAGCCAGTACAACGAGCAGTACTTC	CASSQYNEQYF
-	TRBD2	TRBV9	TRBJ2-3	TGTGCCAGCAGCGTATGGAGCGGGGGGAACACAGATACGCAGTATTTT	CASSVWSGGNTDTQYF
-	-	TRBV5-1	TRBJ1-4	TGCGCCAGCAGCTTGACAGGGTCTAGTGAAAAACTGTTTTTT	CASSLTGSSEKLFF
-	-	TRBV9	TRBJ2-3	TGTGCCAGCAGCCCATCAAACACAGATACGCAGTATTTT	CASSPSNTDTQYF
-	-	TRBV20-1	TRBJ1-4	TGCAGTGCACCTGGGCCTCTATTT	CSAPGPLF
-	-	TRBV9	TRBJ1-2	TGTGCCAGCAGCGACGAGGAGACCGGCTATGGCTACACCTTC	CASSDEETGYGYTF
-	-	TRBV6-6	TRBJ1-3	TGTGCCAGCAGTTACCCGGGTCTAAGCTCTGGAAACACCATATATTTT	CASSYPGLSSGNTIYF
-	TRBD1	TRBV5-1	TRBJ1-4	TGCGCCAGCAGCCCGGGACAGGATCCCAGGGGTGAAAAACTGTTTTTT	CASSPGQDPRGEKLFF
-	TRBD2	TRBV7-8	TRBJ2-1	TGTGCCAGCAGCTTGCTAGCGGGGGCCTCCTACAATGAGCAGTTCTTC	CASSLLAGASYNEQFF
-	TRBD1	TRBV19	TRBJ2-5	TGTGCCAGTAGCCACGATGGGACAGGTAGAAACCAAGAGACCCAGTACTTC	CASSHDGTGRNQETQYF
-	-	TRBV4-1	TRBJ1-1	TGCGCCAGCAGCCTGGAGGTGAACACTGAAGCTTTCTTT	CASSLEVNTEAFF
-	TRBD1	TRBV11-2	TRBJ1-6	TGTGCCAGCAGCCGACAGGGCTCCGAGACTTCACCCCTCCACTTT	CASSRQGSETSPLHF
-	-	TRBV2	TRBJ1-2	TGTGCCAACCCCTGGGAGGGGTCGCAAGGCTACACCTTC	CANPWEGSQGYTF
-	-	TRBV2	TRBJ1-5	TGTGCCAGCGGACAGCCCAAGGGTGGAAATCAGCCCCAGCATTTT	CASGQPKGGNQPQHF
-	-	TRBV10-3	TRBJ1-1	TGTGCCACCAACGGCCAGGCAATGAACACTGAAGCTTTCTTT	CATNGQAMNTEAFF
-	-	TRBV10-3	TRBJ1-2	TGTGCCACCAAGACCCGGACAGACGTCAACTATGGCTACACCTTC	CATKTRTDVNYGYTF
once	-	TRBV28	TRBJ1-3	TGTGCCAGCAGTTTATTCGGACCCATACCGGGGTCTGGAAACACCATATATTTT	CASSLFGPIPGSGNTIYF
-	TRBD1	TRBV13	TRBJ2-5	TGTGCCAGCAGGGGTCTGGTAGAGGGGGCGCGGGAAGAGACCCAGTACTTC	CASRGLVEGAREETQYF
-	TRBD2	TRBV30	TRBJ2-7	TGTGCCTGGAGTGTCTGGACTAGGGGTTACGAGCAGTACTTC	CAWSVWTRGYEQYF
-	-	TRBV7-9	TRBJ2-7	TGTGCCAGCATCCCCACAGGAAGCAACTACGAGCAGTACTTC	CASIPTGSNYEQYF
-	TRBD2	TRBV10-3	TRBJ2-5	TGTGCCACTAAAGGGGCGAGCGGGGGGGCGGCGGAGACCCAGTACTTC	CATKGASGGAAETQYF
-	TRBD1	TRBV5-5	TRBJ1-2	TGTGCCAGCAGCTTATTCCCTGGGACAGGGAACTATGGCTACACCTTC	CASSLFPGTGNYGYTF
-	TRBD1	TRBV11-2	TRBJ1-1	TGTGCCAGCAGCTCCGGACAGGGGGGCACTGAAGCTTTCTTT	CASSSGQGGTEAFF
-	TRBD1	TRBV4-1	TRBJ2-7	TGCGCCAGCAGCCAAGGCGGACAGGGCCCCTACGAGCAGTACTTC	CASSQGGQGPYEQYF
-	TRBD1	TRBV9	TRBJ1-3	TGTGCCAGCAGCGCCCCGGGACAGGCTGGAAACACCATATATTTT	CASSAPGQAGNTIYF
once	TRBD2	TRBV12-5	TRBJ2-1	TGTGCTAGTGGTTGGGCTAGCGGGGGGCCCCTAAATGAGCAGTTCTTC	CASGWASGGPLNEQFF
-	TRBD2	TRBV30	TRBJ2-3	TGTGCCTGGAGTGTACGGCGACTAGCGGACACAGATACGCAGTATTTT	CAWSVRRLADTDTQYF